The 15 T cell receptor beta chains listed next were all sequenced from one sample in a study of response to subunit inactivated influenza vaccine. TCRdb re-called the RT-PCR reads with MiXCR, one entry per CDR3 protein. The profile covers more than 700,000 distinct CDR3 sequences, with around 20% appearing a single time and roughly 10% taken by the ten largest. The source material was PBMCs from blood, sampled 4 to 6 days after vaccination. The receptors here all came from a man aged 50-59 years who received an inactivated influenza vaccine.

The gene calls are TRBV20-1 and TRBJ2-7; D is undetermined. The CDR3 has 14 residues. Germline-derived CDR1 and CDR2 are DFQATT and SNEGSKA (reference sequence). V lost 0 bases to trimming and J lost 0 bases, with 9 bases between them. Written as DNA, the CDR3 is TGCAGTGCTAGAGATCTGAAGGGCTCCTACGAGCAGTACTTC. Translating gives CSARDLKGSYEQYF.

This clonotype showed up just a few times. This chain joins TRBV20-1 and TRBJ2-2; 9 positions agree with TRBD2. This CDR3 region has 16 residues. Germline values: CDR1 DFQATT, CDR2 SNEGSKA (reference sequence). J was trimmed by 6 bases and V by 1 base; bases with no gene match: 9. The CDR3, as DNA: TGCAGTGCTAGAGGGGGGATAGCGGGAGTGGCCGGGGAGCTGTTTTTT. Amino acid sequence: CSARGGIAGVAGELFF.

The CDR3 DNA sequence: TGTGCCAGCCACAGCAGCGGGAGCCGGGATGAGCAGTTCTTC. This sequence encodes CASHSSGSRDEQFF. The J gene is TRBJ2-1, the V gene TRBV5-6; 8 bases align to TRBD2. Losses at the gene ends were 7 bases for V and 8 bases for J; bases not matched to a gene: 11. CDR3 length: 14 residues. CDR1 and CDR2 (germline): SGHDT, YYEEEE.

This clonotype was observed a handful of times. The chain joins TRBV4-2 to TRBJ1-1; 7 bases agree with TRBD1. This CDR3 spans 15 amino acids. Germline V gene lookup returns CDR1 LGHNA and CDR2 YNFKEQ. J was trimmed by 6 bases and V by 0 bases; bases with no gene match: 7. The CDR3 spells CASSQEWDSYAEAFF. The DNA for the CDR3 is TGTGCCAGCAGCCAAGAGTGGGACAGCTACGCTGAAGCTTTCTTT.

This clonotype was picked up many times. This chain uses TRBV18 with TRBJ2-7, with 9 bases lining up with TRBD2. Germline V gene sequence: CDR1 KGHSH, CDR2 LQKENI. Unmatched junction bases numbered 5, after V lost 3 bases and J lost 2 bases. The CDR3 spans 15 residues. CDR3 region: CASSPPSGITYEQYF. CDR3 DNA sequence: TGTGCCAGCTCACCGCCTAGCGGGATTACCTACGAGCAGTACTTC.

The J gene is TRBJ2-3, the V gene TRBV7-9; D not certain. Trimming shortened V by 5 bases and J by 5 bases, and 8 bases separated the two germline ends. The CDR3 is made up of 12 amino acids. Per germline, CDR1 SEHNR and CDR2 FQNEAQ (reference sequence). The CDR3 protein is CASSTKGDTQYF. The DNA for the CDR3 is TGTGCCAGCAGCACTAAAGGAGATACGCAGTATTTT.

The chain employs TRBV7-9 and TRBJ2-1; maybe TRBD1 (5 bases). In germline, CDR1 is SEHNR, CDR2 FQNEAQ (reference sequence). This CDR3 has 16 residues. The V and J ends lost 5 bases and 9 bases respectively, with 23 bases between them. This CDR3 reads CASSPGLGQGWLEQFF. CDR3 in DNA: TGTGCCAGCAGCCCCGGGCTCGGCCAGGGTTGGCTTGAGCAGTTCTTC.

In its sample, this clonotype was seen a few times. CDR3 DNA sequence: TGTGCCAGCAGCGTAATGTCGGGGACTAGTTACAATGAGCAGTTCTTC. Amino acids: CASSVMSGTSYNEQFF. The J gene is TRBJ2-1, the V gene TRBV9, with 8 bases aligning to TRBD2. CDR1 and CDR2 from the germline V gene are SGDLS and YYNGEE. V lost 1 base and J lost 4; bases outside the gene matches: 7. There are 16 residues in the CDR3.

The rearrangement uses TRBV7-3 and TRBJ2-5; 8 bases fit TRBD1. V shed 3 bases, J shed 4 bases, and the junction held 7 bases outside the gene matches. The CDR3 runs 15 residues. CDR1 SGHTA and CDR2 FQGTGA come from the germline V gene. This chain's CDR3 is CASSLSGGFGETQYF. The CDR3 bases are TGTGCCAGCAGCTTGTCAGGGGGCTTTGGAGAGACCCAGTACTTC.

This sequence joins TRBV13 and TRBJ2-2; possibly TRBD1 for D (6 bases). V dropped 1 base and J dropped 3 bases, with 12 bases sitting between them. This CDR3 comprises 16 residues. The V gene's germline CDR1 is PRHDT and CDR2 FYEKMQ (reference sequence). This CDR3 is CASSLDSGQYTGELFF. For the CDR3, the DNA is TGTGCCAGCAGCTTAGATTCAGGACAGTACACCGGGGAGCTGTTTTTT.

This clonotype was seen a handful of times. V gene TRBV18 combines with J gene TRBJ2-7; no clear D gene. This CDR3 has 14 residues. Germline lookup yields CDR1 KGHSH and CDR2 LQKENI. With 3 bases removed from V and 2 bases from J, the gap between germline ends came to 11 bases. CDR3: CASSPNSSPYEQYF. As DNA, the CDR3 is TGTGCCAGCTCACCCAACAGTTCACCCTACGAGCAGTACTTC.

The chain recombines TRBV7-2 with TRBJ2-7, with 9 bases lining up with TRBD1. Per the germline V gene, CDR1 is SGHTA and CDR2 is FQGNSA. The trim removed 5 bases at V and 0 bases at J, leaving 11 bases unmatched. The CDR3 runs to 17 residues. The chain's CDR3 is CASSRPGTGINSYEQYF. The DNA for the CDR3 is TGTGCCAGCAGCCGTCCCGGGACAGGGATAAACTCCTACGAGCAGTACTTC.

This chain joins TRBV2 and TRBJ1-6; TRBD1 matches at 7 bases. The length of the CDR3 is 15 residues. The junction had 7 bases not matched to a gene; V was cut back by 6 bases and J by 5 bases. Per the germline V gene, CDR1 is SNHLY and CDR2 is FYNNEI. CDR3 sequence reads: CASRLTGTDNSPLHF. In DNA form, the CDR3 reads TGTGCCAGCAGGCTAACCGGGACAGATAATTCACCCCTCCACTTT.

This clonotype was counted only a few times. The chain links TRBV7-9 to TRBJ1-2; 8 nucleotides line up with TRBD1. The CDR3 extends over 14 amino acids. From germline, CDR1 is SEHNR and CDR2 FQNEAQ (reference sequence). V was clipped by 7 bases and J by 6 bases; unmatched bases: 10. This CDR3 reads CASIKDGTGNGYTF. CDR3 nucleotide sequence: TGTGCCAGCATCAAGGACGGGACAGGAAATGGCTACACCTTC.

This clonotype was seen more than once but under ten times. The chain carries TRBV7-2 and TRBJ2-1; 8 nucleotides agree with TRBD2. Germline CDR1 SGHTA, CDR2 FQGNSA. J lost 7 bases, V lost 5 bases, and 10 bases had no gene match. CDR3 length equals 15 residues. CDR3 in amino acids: CASSKSPIAGNEQFF. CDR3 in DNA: TGTGCCAGCAGCAAATCGCCAATAGCGGGGAATGAGCAGTTCTTC.